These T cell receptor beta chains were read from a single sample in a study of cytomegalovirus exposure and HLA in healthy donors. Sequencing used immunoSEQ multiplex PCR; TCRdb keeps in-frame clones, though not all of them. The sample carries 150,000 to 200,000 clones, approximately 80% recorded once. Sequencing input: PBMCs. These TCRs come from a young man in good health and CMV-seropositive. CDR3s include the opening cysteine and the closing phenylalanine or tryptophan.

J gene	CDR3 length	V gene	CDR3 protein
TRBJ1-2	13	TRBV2	CASGALYTYGYTF
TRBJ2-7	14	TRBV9	CASSEQGLADEQYF
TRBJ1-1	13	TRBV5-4	CASSLASGAEAFF
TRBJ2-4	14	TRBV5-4	CASSFPPPRDIQYF
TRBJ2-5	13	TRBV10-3	CAISGVDQEAQYF
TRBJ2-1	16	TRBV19	CASSMSSGGTYNEQFF
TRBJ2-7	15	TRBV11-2	CASSLVTGLRYEQYF
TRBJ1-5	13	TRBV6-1	CATRQVLNQPQHF
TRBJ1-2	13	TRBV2	CASGPGLSSGYTF
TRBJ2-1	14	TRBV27	CASSLELAYNEQFF
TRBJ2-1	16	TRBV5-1	CASSLSGTGAYNEQFF
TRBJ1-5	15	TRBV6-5	CASSYNKNSNQPRHF
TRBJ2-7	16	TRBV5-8	CASSSLRGPGVSEQYF
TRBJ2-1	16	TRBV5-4	CASSPRSSGTYNEQFF
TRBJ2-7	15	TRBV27	CASRKRAASAYEQYF
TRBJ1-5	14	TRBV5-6	CASSLGHSNQPQHF
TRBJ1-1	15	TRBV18	CASSPTQGADTEAFF
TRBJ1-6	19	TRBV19	CASSDPIPGQGVPDSPLHF
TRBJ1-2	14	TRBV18	CASSLGSGDGGYTF
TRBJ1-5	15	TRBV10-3	CAISEKDRGDQPQHF
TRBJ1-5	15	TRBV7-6	CASSPGAGVNQPQHF
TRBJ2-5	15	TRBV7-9	CASSPRGQAQETQYF
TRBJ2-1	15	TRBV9	CASSVKDRGLDEQFF
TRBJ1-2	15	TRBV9	CASSVGGEANYGYTF
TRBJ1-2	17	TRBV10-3	CAISDPDRGRFGYGYTF
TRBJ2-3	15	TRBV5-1	CASSFTGGRTDTQYF
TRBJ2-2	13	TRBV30	CAWSWGDTGELFF